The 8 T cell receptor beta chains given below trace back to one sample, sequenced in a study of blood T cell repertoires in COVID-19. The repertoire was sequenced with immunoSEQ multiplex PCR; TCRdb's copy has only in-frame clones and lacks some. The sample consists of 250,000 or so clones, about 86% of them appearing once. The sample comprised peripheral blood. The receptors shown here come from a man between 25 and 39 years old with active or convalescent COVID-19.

CDR3: CASSLQGWLGEQYF. The CDR3 DNA sequence: TGTGCCAGCAGCTTACAGGGGTGGCTGGGCGAGCAGTACTTC. The J gene is TRBJ2-7, the V gene TRBV7-9; possible D gene TRBD1, 6 bases. The V gene's germline CDR1 is SEHNR and CDR2 FQNEAQ (reference sequence). The CDR3 has 14 amino acids. Trimming removed 2 bases from V and 6 bases from J, with 14 bases in between.

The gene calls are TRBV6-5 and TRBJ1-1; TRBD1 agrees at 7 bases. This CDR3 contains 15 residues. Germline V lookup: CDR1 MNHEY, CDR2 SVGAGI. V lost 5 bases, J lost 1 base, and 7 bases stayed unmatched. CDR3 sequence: CASSPHGTENTEAFF. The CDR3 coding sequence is TGTGCCAGCAGTCCCCACGGGACAGAGAACACTGAAGCTTTCTTT.

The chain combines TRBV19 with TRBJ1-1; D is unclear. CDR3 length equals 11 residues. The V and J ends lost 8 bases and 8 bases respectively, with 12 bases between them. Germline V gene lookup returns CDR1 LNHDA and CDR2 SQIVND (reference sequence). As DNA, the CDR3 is TGTGCCAGTGGCGTCGGGGTGGAAGCTTTCTTT. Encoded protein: CASGVGVEAFF.

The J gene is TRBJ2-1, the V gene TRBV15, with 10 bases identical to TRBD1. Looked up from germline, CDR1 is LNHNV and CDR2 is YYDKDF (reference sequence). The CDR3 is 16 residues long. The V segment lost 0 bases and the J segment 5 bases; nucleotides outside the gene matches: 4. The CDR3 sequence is CATSRDLGQGDNEQFF. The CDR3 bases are TGTGCCACCAGCAGAGATCTTGGACAGGGGGACAATGAGCAGTTCTTC.

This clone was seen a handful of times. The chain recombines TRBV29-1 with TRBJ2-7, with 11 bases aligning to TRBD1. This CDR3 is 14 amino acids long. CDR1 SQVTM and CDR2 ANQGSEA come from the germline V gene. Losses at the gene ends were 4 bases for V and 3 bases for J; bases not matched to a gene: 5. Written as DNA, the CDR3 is TGCAGCGTTGCCCCCGGGACAGGGGGCTACGAGCAGTACTTC. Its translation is CSVAPGTGGYEQYF.

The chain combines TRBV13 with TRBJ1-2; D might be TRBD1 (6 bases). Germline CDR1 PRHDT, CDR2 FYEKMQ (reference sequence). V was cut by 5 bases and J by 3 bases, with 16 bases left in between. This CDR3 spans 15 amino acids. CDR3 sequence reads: CASSTRGAEDYGYTF. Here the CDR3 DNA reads TGTGCCAGCAGCACCCGGGGGGCCGAGGACTATGGCTACACCTTC.

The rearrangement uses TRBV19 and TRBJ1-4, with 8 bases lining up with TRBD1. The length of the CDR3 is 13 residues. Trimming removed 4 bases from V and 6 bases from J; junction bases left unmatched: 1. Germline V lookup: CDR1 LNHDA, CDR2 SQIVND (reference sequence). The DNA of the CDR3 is TGTGCCAGTAGTAAGGACAGGGATGAAAAACTGTTTTTT. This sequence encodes CASSKDRDEKLFF. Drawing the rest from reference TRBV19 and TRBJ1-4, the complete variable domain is DGGITQSPKYLFRKEGQNVTLSCEQNLNHDAMYWYRQDPGQGLRLIYYSQIVNDFQKGDIAEGYSVSREKKESFPLTVTSAQKNPTAFYLCASSKDRDEKLFFGSGTQLSVL.

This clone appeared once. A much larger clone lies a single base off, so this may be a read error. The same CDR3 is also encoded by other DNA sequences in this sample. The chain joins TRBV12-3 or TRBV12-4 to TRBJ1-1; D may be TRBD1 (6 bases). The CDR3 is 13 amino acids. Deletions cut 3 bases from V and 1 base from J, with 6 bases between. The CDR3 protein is CASSLGQNTEAFF. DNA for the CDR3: TGTGCCAGCAGTTTGGGACAGAACACTGAAGCTTTCTTT.